This T cell receptor beta chain appears in the sequencing data of a study of CD8+ T cells in alopecia areata. Study-level background: Twice a day, 5 to 10 mg of oral tofacitinib was administered to treated patients.

Reverse transcribed after extraction, RNA yielded cDNA as the sequencing template. Using immunoSEQ multiplex PCR, the repertoire was profiled, and TCRdb retains in-frame clones only, with some absent. The sample lists roughly 120,000 clones, less than 70% seen once, with 3% to 4% in the top ten. General study results and limits: Having just one nonresponder leaves the connection between baseline CD8+ expansion and response unresolved. In scalp samples, resident alphabeta T cells of normal skin are also sequenced.

The CDR3 spans 15 residues. Germline CDR1 and CDR2: ENHRY and SYGVKD. V dropped 0 bases and J dropped 3; count of bases not matched to a gene: 1. There are a few counts of this clone. Its matching antigen is unknown. Treatment: oral pan-JAK inhibitor, 5-10 mg twice daily. Individuals with alopecia areata gave both lesional scalp punch biopsies and peripheral blood for collection. The receptor comes from a human donor with alopecia areata. V is TRBV10-3 and J is TRBJ2-3, with 9 bases that match TRBD1. The sequencing used CD4+ T cells sorted from blood, collected at week 24, from a patient treated with tofacitinib. This chain's CDR3 is CAISESGQGTDTQYF. CDR3 coding DNA: TGTGCCATCAGTGAGTCGGGACAGGGAACAGATACGCAGTATTTT.